In its sample, the clone carrying this T cell receptor (beta chain) was seen once. Its specificity is not known. The CDR3 end shows no conserved phenylalanine or tryptophan, and so a read error is likely. The data stem from a study of Graves' ophthalmopathy and Graves' hyperthyroidism. Trimming pared 1 base from V and 2 bases from J, leaving 2 bases between. This CDR3 spans 12 amino acids. CDR1 is LGHDT, CDR2 YNNKEL, per germline (reference sequence). The hyperthyroidism patients had a new diagnosis of under 2 months' duration and were aged 18 to 65. The authors amplified TCR beta CDR3 regions, and they did so from RNA transcripts for repertoire sequencing. An initial RT-PCR round employing HTBI primers preceded a second-round multiplex PCR. A single record per CDR3 protein comes from TCRdb applying MiXCR to the multiplex PCR reads. The sample contains 580,000 or so distinct CDR3 sequences, roughly 39% of which appear only once.

The study, taken as a whole, reports: Clonotypes were expanded in thyroid at above 0.001 frequency, and most also appeared in blood.

Sequenced input: peripheral blood or thyroid tissue (not recorded which). J is TRBJ1-1 and V is TRBV3-1; D uncertain. This clonotype was sampled from an adult man with Graves' hyperthyroidism. CDR3 nucleotides: TGTGCCAGCAGCCAAGGTAACACTGAAGCTTTCCTT. This codes for CASSQGNTEAFL.